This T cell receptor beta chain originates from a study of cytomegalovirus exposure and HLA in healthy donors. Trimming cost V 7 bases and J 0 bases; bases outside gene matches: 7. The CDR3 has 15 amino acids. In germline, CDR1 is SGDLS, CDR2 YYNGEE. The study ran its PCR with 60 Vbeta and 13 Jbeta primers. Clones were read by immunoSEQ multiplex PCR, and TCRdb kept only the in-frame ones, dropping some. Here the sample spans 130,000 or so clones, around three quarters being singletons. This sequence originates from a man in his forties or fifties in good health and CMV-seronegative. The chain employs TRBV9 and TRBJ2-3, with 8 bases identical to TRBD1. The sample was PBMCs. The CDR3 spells CASGRQGSSTDTQYF. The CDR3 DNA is TGTGCCAGCGGCCGACAGGGGAGTAGCACAGATACGCAGTATTTT.